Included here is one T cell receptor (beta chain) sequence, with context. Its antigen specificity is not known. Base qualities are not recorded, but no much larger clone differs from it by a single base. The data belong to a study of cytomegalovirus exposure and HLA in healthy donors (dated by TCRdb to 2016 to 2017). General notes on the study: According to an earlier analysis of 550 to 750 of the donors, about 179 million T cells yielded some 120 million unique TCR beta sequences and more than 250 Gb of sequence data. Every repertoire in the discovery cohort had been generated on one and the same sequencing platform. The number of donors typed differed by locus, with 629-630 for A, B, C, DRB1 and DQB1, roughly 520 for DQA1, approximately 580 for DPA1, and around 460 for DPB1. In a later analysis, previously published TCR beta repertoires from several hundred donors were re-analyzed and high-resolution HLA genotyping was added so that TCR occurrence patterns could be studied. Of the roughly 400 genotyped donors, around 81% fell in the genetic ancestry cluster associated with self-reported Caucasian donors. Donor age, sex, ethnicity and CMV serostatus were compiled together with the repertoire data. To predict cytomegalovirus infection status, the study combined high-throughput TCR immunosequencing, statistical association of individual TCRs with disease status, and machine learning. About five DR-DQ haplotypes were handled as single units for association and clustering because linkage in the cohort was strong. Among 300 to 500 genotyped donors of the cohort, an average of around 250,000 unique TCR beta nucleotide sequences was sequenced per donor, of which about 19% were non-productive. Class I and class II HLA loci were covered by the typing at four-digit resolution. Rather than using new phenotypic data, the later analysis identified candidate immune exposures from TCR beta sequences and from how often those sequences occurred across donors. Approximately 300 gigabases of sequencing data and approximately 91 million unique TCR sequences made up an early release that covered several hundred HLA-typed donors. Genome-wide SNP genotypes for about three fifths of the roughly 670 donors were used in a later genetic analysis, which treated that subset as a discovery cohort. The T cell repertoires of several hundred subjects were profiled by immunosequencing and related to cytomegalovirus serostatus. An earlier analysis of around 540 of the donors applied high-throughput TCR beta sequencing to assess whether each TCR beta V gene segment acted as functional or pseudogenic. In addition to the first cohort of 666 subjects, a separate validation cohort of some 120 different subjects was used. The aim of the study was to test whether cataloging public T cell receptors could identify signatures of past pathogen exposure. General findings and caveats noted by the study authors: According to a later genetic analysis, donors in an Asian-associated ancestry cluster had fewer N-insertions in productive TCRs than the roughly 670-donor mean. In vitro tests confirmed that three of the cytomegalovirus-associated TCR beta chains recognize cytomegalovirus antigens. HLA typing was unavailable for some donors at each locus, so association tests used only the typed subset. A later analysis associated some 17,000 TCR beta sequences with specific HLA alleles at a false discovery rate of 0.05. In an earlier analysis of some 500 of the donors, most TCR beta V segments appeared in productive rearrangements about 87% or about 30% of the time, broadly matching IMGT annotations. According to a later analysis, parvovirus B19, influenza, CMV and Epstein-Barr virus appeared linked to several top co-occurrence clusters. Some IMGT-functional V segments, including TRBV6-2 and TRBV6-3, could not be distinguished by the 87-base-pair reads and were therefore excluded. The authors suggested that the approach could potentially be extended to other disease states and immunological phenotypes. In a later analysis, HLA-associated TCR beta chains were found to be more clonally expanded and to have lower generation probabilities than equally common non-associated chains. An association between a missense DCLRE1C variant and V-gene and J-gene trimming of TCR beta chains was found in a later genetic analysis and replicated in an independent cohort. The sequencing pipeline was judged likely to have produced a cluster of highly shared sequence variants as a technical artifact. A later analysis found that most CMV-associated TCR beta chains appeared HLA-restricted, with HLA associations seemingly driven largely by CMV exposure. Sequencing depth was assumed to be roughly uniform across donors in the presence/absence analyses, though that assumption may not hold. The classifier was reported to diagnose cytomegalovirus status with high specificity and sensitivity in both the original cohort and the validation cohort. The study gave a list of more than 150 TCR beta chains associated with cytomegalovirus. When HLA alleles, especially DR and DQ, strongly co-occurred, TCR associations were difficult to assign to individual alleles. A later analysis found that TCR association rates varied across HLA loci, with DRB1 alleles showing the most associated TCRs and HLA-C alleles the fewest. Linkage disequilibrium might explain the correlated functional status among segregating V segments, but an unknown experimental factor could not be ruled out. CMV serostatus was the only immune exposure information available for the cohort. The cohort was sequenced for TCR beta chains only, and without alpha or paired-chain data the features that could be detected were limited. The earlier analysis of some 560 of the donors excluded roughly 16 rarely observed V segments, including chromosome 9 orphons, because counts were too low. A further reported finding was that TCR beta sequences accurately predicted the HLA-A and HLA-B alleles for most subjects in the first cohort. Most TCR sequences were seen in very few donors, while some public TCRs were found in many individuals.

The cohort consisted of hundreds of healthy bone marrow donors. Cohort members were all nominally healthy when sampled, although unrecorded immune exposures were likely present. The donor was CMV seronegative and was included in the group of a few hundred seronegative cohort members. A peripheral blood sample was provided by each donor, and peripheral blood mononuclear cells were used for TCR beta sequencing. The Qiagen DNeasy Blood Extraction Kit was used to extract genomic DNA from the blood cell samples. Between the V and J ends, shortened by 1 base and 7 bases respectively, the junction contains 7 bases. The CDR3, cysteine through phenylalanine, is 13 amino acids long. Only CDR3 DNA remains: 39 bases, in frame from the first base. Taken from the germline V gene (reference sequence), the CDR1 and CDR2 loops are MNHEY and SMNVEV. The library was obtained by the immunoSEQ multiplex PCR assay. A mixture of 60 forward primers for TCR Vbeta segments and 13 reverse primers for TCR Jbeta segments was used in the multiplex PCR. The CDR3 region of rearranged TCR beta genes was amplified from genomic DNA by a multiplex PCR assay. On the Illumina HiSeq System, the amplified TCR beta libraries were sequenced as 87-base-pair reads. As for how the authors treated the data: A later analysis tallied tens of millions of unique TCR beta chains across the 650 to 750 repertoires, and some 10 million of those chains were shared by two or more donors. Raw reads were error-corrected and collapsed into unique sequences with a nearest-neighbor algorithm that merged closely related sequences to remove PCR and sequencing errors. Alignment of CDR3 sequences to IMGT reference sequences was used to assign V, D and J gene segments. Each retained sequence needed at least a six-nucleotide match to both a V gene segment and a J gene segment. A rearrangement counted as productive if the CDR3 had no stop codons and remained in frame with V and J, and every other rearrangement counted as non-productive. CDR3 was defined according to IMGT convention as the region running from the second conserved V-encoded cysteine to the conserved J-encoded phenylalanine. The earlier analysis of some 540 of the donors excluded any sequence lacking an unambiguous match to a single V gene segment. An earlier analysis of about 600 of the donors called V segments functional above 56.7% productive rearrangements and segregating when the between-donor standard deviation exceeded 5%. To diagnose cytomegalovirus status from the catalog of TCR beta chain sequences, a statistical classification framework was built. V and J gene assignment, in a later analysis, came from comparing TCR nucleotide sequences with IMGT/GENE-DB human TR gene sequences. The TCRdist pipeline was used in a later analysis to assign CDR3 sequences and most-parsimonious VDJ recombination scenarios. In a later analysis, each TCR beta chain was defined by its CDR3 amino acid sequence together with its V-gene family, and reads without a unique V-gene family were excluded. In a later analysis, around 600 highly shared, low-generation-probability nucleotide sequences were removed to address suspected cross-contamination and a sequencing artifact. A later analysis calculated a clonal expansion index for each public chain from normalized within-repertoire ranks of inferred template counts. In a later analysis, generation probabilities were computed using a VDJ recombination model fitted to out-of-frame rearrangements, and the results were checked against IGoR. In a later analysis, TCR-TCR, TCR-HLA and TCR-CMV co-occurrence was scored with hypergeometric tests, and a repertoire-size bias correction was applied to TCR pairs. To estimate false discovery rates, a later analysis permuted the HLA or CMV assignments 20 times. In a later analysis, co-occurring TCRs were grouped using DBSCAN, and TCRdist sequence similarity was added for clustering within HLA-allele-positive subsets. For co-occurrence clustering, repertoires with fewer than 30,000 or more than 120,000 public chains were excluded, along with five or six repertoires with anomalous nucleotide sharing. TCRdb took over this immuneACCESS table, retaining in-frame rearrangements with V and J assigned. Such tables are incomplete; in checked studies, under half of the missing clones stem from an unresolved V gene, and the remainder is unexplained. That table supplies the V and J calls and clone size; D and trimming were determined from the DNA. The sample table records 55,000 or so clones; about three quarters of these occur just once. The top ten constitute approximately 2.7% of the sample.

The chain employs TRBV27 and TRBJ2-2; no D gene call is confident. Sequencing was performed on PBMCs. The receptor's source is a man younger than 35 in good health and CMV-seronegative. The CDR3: CASSLFGGGELFF. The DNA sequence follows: TGTGCCAGCAGTTTATTTGGCGGCGGGGAGCTGTTTTTT.